This T cell receptor beta chain was found in a study of technical replicates of blood from a few donors. CDR1 is MGHRA, CDR2 YSYEKL, per germline. The CDR3 spans 15 residues. Sequencing used immunoSEQ multiplex PCR; TCRdb keeps in-frame clones, though not all of them. The repertoire includes over 50,000 clones, 97% of them detected once, and approximately 0.18% sits in the top ten. Note on this clone: The junction departs from the called germline gene at one end, perhaps through a read error.

V usage is TRBV4-1 and J usage is TRBJ1-3; D is unclear. Sequencing was performed on T cells isolated from PBMCs. The sequence was collected from a human donor in good health. The CDR3 DNA reads as TGCGCCAGCAGCCAAGTCCCTGACGGTGGAGACACCATATATTTT. Translating gives CASSQVPDGGDTIYF.